Sequencing of this T cell receptor (beta chain) was carried out in a study of post-analysis software for immune sequencing data. Overall study: Clinical courses comprised relapsing-remitting, secondary progressive and progressive-relapsing multiple sclerosis. Findings of the study overall: The normalized Chao1 diversity of multiple sclerosis patients was significantly lower than that of controls. Higher frequency in patients than in controls was seen for a handful of TRBV segments, with TRBV5-6, TRBV5-1 and TRBV20-1 among them.

TCR beta cDNA libraries had unique molecular identifiers. There were 1 to 10 million T cells, and about half a million cDNA molecules came from them. TCRdb recomputed calls from the PCR reads with MiXCR, one row per CDR3 protein. The data hold about 160,000 distinct CDR3 sequences, with under 40% observed a single time. The CDR3 sequence is 17 residues long. Trimming removed 0 bases at V and 0 bases at J, with 14 bases between. Per the germline V gene, CDR1 is LGHNA and CDR2 is YSLEER. A remark on this clonotype: Its antigen is unknown.

The rearrangement joins TRBV4-3 to TRBJ1-1; D is undetermined. The sample in question was blood, obtained after autologous hematopoietic stem cell transplantation. This TCR was sampled from a girl aged 5-17 years with multiple sclerosis. In DNA form, the CDR3 reads TGCGCCAGCAGCCAAGATTTGGTACGGATGATGAACACTGAAGCTTTCTTT. It specifies CASSQDLVRMMNTEAFF.